Below, 10 T cell receptor beta chains from the same sample are listed, as sequenced in a study of T cell changes during pregnancy in multiple sclerosis. Sequencing used immunoSEQ multiplex PCR; TCRdb keeps in-frame clones, though not all of them. The data contain 35,000 to 50,000 clones, around 89% of them singletons. The starting material was CD4+ T cells from peripheral blood mononuclear cells, obtained after pregnancy. Receptor source: a female donor with multiple sclerosis, enrolled in a pregnancy study.

This chain connects TRBV19 to TRBJ2-7; 8 bases fit TRBD2. The V segment lost 0 bases and the J segment 6 bases; nucleotides outside the gene matches: 10. Germline values: CDR1 LNHDA, CDR2 SQIVND (reference sequence). The length of the CDR3 is 16 residues. The CDR3: CASSIDSSGSLSEQYF. DNA of the CDR3: TGTGCCAGTAGTATAGATTCCAGCGGGAGTTTATCCGAGCAGTACTTC.

This clone showed up just once. This chain connects TRBV14 to TRBJ2-1; TRBD2 matches 11 bases. The J segment lost 7 bases and the V segment lost 0 bases, leaving 5 bases of the junction unmatched. The CDR3 spans 16 residues. The V gene's germline CDR1 is SGHDN and CDR2 FVKESK. The CDR3 here is CASSQEYTSGRNEQFF. The CDR3, as DNA: TGTGCCAGCAGCCAAGAGTATACTAGCGGGAGAAATGAGCAGTTCTTC.

The rearrangement uses TRBV6-1 and TRBJ1-1; D gene unclear. This CDR3 has 12 residues. Germline CDR1 reads MNHNS; CDR2 reads SASEGT. V was cut by 3 bases and J by 5 bases, with 7 bases left in between. The CDR3 DNA follows: TGTGCCAGCAGTGATTTCCAGACTGAAGCTTTCTTT. This encodes CASSDFQTEAFF.

This chain uses TRBV19 with TRBJ2-2; 7 nucleotides align to TRBD2. V lost 6 bases, J lost 3 bases, and 13 bases stayed unmatched. This CDR3 spans 17 amino acids. From germline, CDR1 is LNHDA and CDR2 SQIVND (reference sequence). CDR3 bases: TGTGCCAGTAGCCCCTCAGAGGCGGGAGCGCACACCGGGGAGCTGTTTTTT. It is translated as CASSPSEAGAHTGELFF.

V gene TRBV19 combines with J gene TRBJ2-7, with 13 bases lining up with TRBD2. After removal of 3 bases from V and 6 bases from J, the junction contained 5 bases not matched to a gene. CDR3 size: 15 residues. Germline-derived CDR1 and CDR2 are LNHDA and SQIVND (reference sequence). The CDR3 reads CASSMQGLAGAEQYF. CDR3 sequence (DNA): TGTGCCAGTAGTATGCAAGGACTAGCGGGAGCCGAGCAGTACTTC.

This clone was observed a handful of times. The J gene is TRBJ1-1, the V gene TRBV5-1; 7 nucleotides match TRBD1. V trimming: 4 bases; J trimming: 4 bases; junction bases outside the gene matches: 7. Germline V gene data show CDR1 as SGHRS and CDR2 as YFSETQ. The CDR3 contains 14 residues. The CDR3 loop reads CASSIQGTGTEAFF. CDR3 nucleotide sequence: TGCGCCAGCAGCATACAGGGGACGGGCACTGAAGCTTTCTTT.

The genes are TRBV18 and TRBJ2-7, with D maybe TRBD2 (6 bases). Trimming stripped 6 bases from V and 1 base from J, with 16 bases between. Germline V gives CDR1 KGHSH, CDR2 LQKENI. The CDR3 has 15 residues. The CDR3 nucleotides are TGTGCCAGCTCGCCGGCCAGGACTACATCCTACGAGCAGTACTTC. This gives the protein CASSPARTTSYEQYF.

This chain joins TRBV30 and TRBJ2-2, with 10 bases that match TRBD2. The CDR3 consists of 16 residues. J lost 0 bases, V lost 2 bases, and 3 bases had no gene match. CDR1 is GTSNPN, CDR2 SVGIG, per germline (reference sequence). As DNA, the CDR3 is TGTGCCTGGAGTCCCCTAGCGGGAGCGAACACCGGGGAGCTGTTTTTT. Encoded protein: CAWSPLAGANTGELFF.

In its sample, this clone was seen a few times. This CDR3 is also generated by other DNA sequences in the sample. The rearrangement links TRBV19 to TRBJ1-5, with 8 bases matching TRBD1. The CDR3 runs to 14 residues. V trimming: 4 bases; J trimming: 5 bases; junction bases outside the gene matches: 4. Germline V gene lookup returns CDR1 LNHDA and CDR2 SQIVND (reference sequence). CDR3 in amino acids: CASSTDRGYQPQHF. In nucleotides, the CDR3 is TGTGCCAGTAGTACTGACAGGGGCTATCAGCCCCAGCATTTT.

The J gene is TRBJ2-3, the V gene TRBV23-1; D is perhaps TRBD2 (6 bases). TRBV23-1 falls under the ORF class, with uncertain function. The CDR3 is 17 residues long. V lost 0 bases and J 6 bases, leaving 19 bases between the germline ends. CDR3 in amino acids: CASSQSTTGLNHDTQYF. Here the CDR3 DNA reads TGCGCCAGCAGTCAATCGACCACGGGACTGAACCACGATACGCAGTATTTT.